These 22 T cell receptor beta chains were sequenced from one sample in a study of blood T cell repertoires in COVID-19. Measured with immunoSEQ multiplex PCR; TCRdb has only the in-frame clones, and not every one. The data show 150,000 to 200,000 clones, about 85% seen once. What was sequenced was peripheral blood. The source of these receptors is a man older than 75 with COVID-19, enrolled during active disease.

This CDR3 is CASSPLSGTYEQYF. The CDR3 region has the DNA TGTGCCAGCTCACCACTGTCGGGTACCTACGAGCAGTACTTC. The chain carries TRBV18 and TRBJ2-7; D is unresolved. V shed 1 base and J shed 2 bases, with 9 bases lying between them. This CDR3 has 14 amino acids. Germline lookup yields CDR1 KGHSH and CDR2 LQKENI.

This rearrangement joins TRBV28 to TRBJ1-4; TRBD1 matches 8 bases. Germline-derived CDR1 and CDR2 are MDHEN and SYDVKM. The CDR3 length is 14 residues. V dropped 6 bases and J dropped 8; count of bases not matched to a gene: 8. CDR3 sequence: CASRPTGVGEKLFF. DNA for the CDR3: TGTGCCAGCAGACCGACAGGGGTCGGGGAAAAACTGTTTTTT.

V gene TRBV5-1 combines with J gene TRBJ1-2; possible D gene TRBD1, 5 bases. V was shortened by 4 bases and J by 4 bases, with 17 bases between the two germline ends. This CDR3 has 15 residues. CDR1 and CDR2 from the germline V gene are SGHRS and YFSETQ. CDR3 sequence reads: CASSVSRDAGYGYTF. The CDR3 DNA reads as TGCGCCAGCAGCGTTTCCAGGGATGCAGGCTATGGCTACACCTTC.

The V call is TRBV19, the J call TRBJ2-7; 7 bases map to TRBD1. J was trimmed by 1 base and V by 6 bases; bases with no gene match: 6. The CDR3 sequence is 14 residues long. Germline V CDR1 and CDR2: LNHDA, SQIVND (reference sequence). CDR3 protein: CASRAGTVSYEQYF. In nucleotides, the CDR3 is TGTGCCAGTAGAGCCGGGACAGTATCCTACGAGCAGTACTTC.

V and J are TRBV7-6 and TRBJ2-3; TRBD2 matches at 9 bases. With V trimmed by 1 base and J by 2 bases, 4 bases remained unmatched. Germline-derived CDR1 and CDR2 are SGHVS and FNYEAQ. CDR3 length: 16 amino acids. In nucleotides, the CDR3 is TGTGCCAGCAGCTTAGGGCTAGCGGGGAACACAGATACGCAGTATTTT. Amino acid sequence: CASSLGLAGNTDTQYF.

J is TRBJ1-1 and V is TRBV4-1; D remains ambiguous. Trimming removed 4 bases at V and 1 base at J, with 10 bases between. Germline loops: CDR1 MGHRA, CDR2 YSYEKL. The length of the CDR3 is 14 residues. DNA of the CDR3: TGCGCCAGCAGCCCGAGAATCTCGAACACTGAAGCTTTCTTT. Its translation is CASSPRISNTEAFF.

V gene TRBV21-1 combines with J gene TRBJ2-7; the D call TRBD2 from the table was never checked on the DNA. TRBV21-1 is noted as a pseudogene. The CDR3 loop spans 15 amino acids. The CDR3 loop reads CASRPGRGPSYEQYF. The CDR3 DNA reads TGTGCCAGCAGACCAGGGAGGGGCCCCTCCTACGAGCAGTACTTC.

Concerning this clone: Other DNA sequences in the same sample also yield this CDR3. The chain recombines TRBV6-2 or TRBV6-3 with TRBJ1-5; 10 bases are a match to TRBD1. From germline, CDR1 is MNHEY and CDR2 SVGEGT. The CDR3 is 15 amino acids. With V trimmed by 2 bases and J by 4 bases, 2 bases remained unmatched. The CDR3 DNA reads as TGTGCCAGCAGTTACCGGGACAGGGGTAATCAGCCCCAGCATTTT. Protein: CASSYRDRGNQPQHF.

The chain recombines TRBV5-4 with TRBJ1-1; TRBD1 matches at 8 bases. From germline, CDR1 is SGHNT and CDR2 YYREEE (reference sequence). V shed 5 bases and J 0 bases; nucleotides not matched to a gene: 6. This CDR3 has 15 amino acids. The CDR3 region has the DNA TGTGCCAGCAGGAGGGACAGGCCCCTGAACACTGAAGCTTTCTTT. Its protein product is CASRRDRPLNTEAFF.

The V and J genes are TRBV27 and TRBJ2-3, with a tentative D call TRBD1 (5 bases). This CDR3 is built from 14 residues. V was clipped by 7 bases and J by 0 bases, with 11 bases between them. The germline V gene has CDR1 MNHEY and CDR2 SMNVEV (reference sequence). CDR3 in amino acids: CASTAGMSTDTQYF. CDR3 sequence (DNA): TGTGCCAGCACCGCAGGGATGAGCACAGATACGCAGTATTTT.

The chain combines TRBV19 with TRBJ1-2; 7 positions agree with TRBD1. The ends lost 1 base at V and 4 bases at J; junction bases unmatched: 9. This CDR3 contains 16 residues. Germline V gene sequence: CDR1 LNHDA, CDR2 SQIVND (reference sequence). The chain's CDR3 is CASSIGQGGRGYGYTF. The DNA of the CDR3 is TGTGCCAGTAGTATAGGACAGGGCGGAAGAGGCTATGGCTACACCTTC.

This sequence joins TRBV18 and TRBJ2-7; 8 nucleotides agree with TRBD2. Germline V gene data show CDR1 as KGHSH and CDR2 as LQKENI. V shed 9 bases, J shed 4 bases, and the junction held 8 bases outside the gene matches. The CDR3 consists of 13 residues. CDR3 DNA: TGTGCCAGTACGACGGGGGGGCAGTACGAGCAGTACTTC. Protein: CASTTGGQYEQYF.

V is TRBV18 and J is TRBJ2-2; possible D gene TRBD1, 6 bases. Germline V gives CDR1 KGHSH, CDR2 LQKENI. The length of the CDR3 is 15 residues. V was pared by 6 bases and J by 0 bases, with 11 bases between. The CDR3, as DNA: TGTGCCAGCTCCCAACAGGGTGCGAACACCGGGGAGCTGTTTTTT. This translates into CASSQQGANTGELFF.

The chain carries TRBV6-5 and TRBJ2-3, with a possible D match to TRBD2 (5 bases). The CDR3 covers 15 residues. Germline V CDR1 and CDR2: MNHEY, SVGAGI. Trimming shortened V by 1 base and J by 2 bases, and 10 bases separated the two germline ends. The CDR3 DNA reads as TGTGCCAGCAGTTACTTGGCGGGTCCCACAGATACGCAGTATTTT. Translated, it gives CASSYLAGPTDTQYF.

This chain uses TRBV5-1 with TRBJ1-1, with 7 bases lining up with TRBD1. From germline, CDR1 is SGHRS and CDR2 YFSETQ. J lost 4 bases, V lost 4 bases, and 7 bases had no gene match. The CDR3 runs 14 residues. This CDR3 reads CASSTDRVPTEAFF. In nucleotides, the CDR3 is TGCGCCAGCAGCACAGACAGGGTTCCCACTGAAGCTTTCTTT.

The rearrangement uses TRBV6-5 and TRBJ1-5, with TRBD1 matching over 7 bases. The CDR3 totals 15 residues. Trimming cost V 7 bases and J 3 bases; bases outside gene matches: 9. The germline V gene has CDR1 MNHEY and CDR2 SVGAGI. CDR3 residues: CASILGGQSNQPQHF. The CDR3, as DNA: TGTGCCAGCATCCTGGGGGGACAGTCCAATCAGCCCCAGCATTTT.

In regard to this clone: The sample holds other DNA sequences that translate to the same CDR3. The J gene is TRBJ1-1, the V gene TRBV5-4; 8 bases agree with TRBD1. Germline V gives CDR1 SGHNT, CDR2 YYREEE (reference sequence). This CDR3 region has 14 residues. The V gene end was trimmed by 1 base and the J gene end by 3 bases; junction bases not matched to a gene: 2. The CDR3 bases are TGTGCCAGCAGCTTGACAGGGGGGGACACTGAAGCTTTCTTT. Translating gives CASSLTGGDTEAFF.

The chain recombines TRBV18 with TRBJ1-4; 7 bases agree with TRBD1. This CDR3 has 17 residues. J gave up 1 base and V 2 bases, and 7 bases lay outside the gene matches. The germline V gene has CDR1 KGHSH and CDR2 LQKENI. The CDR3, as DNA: TGTGCCAGCTCACCAAGGCAGGCAGGGGGAACTAATGAAAAACTGTTTTTT. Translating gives CASSPRQAGGTNEKLFF.

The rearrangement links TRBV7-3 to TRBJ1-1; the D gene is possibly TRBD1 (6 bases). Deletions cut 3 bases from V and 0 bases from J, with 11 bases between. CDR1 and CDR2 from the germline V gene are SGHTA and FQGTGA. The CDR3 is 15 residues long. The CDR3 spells CASSLGRQVNTEAFF. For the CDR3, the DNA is TGTGCCAGCAGCTTGGGAAGACAGGTGAACACTGAAGCTTTCTTT.

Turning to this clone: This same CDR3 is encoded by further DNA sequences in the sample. This CDR3 reads CASSKGQGDGYTF. The CDR3 DNA is TGTGCCAGCAGCAAGGGACAGGGGGATGGCTACACCTTC. The chain carries TRBV9 and TRBJ1-2; 11 bases map to TRBD1. J gave up 6 bases and V 4 bases, and 2 bases lay outside the gene matches. CDR1 SGDLS and CDR2 YYNGEE come from the germline V gene. The CDR3 has 13 amino acids. Using reference TRBV9 and TRBJ1-2 for the parts outside the CDR3, the full variable domain is DSGVTQTPKHLITATGQRVTLRCSPRSGDLSVYWYQQSLDQGLQFLIQYYNGEERAKGNILERFSAQQFPDLHSELNLSSLELGDSALYFCASSKGQGDGYTFGSGTRLTVV.

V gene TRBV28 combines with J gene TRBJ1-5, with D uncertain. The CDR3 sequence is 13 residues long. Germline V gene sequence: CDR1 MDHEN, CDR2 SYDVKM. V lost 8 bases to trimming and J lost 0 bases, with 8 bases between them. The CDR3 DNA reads TGTGCCAGCGGCCATAATAGCAATCAGCCCCAGCATTTT. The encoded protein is CASGHNSNQPQHF.

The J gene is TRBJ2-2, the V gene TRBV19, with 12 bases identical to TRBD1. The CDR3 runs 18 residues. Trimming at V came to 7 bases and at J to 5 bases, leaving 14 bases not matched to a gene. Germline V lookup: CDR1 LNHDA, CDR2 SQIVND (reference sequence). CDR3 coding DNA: TGTGCCAGTAATCTCCGGGACAGGGGGCCTTTTTTGACCGGGGAGCTGTTTTTT. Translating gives CASNLRDRGPFLTGELFF.